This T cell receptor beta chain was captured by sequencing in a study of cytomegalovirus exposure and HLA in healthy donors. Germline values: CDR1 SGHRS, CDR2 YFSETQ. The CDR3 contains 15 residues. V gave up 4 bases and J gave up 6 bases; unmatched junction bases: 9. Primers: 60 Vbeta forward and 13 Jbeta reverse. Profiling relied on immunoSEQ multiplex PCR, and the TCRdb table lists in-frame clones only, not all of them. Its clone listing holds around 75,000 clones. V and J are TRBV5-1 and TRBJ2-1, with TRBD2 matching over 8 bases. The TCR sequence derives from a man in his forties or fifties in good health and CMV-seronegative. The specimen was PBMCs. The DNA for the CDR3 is TGCGCCAGCAGCCCCGGGGTAGCGGGGATCAATGAGCAGTTCTTC. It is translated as CASSPGVAGINEQFF. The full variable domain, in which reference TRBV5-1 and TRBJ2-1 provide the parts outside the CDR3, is KAGVTQTPRYLIKTRGQQVTLSCSPISGHRSVSWYQQTPGQGLQFLFEYFSETQRNKGNFPGRFSGRQFSNSRSEMNVSTLELGDSALYLCASSPGVAGINEQFFGPGTRLTVL.